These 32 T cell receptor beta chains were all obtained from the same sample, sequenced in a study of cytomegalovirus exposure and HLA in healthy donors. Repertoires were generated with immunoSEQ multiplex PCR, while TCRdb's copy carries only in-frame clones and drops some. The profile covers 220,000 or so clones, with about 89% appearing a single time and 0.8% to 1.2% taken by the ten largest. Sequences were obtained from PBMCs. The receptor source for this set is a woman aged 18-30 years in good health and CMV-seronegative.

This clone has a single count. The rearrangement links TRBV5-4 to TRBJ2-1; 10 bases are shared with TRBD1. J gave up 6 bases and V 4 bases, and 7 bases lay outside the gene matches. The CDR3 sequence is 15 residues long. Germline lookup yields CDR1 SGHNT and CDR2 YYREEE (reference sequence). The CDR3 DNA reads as TGTGCCAGCAGCCGCCGGGACAGGGGATCCAATGAGCAGTTCTTC. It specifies CASSRRDRGSNEQFF.

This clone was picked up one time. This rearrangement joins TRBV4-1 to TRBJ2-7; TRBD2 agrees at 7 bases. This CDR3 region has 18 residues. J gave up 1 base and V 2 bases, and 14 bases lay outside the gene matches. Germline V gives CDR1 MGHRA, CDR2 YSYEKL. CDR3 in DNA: TGCGCCAGCAGCCAACTCCACCCACTAGCGACATCTTCCTACGAGCAGTACTTC. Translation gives CASSQLHPLATSSYEQYF.

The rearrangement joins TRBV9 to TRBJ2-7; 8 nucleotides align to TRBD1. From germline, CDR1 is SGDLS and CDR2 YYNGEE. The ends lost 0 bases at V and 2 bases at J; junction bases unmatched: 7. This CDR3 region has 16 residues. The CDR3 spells CASSVAPRQGTYEQYF. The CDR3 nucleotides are TGTGCCAGCAGCGTAGCCCCGCGACAGGGGACCTACGAGCAGTACTTC. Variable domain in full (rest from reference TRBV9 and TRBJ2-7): DSGVTQTPKHLITATGQRVTLRCSPRSGDLSVYWYQQSLDQGLQFLIQYYNGEERAKGNILERFSAQQFPDLHSELNLSSLELGDSALYFCASSVAPRQGTYEQYFGPGTRLTVT.

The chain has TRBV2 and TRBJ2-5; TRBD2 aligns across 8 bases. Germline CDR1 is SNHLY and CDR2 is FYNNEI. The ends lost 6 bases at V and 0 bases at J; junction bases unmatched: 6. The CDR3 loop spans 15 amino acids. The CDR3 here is CASRGAGAYQETQYF. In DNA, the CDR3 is TGTGCCAGCAGGGGAGCGGGGGCGTACCAAGAGACCCAGTACTTC.

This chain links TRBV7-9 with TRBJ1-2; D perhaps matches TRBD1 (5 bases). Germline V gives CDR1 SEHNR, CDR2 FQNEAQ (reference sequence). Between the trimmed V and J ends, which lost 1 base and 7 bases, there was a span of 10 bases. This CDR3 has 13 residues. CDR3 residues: CASSLVGGAGYTF. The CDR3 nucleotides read TGTGCCAGCAGCTTAGTTGGAGGGGCTGGCTACACCTTC.

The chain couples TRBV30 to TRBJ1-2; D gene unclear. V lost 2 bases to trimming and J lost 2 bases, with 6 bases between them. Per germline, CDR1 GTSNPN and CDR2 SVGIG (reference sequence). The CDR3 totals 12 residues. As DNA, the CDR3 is TGTGCCTGGAGTATGAGAAACTATGGCTACACCTTC. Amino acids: CAWSMRNYGYTF.

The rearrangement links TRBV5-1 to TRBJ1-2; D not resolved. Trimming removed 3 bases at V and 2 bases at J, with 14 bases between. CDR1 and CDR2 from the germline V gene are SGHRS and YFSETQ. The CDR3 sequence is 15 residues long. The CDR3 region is CASSSDGGRNYGYTF. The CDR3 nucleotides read TGCGCCAGCAGCTCTGATGGCGGGCGAAACTATGGCTACACCTTC.

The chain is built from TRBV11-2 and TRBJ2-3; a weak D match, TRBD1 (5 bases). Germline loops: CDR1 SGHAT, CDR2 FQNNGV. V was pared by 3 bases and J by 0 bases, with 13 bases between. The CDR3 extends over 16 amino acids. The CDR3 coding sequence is TGTGCCAGCAGCTTCGGACATCAAGTTAGCACAGATACGCAGTATTTT. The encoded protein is CASSFGHQVSTDTQYF.

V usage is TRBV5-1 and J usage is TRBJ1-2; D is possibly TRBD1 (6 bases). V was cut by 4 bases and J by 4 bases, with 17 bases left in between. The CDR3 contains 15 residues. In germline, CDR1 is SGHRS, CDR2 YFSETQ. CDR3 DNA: TGCGCCAGCAGCCCACGGGGAGGGGGAGGCTATGGCTACACCTTC. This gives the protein CASSPRGGGGYGYTF.

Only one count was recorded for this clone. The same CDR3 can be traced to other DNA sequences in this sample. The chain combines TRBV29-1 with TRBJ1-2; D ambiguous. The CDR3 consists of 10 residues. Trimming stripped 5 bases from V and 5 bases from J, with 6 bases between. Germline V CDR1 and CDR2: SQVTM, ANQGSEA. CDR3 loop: CSVRGYGYTF. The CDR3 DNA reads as TGCAGCGTTAGAGGGTATGGCTACACCTTC.

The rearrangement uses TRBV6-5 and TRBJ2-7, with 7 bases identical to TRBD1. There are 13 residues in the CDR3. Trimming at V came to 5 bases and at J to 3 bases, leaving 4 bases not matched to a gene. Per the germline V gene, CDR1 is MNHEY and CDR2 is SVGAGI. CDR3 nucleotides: TGTGCCAGCAGTCCGACAGGGCTCTACGAGCAGTACTTC. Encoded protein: CASSPTGLYEQYF.

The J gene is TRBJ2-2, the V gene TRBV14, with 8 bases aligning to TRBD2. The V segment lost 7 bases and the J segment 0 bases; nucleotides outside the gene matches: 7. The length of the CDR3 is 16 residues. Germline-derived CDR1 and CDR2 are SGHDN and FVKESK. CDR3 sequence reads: CASTPSGSPNTGELFF. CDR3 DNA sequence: TGTGCCAGCACCCCCAGCGGGAGCCCGAACACCGGGGAGCTGTTTTTT.

The CDR3 bases are TGTGCCAGTAGTTATGGCGGGAGGGGTGAGCAGTTCTTC. It translates to CASSYGGRGEQFF. This chain connects TRBV19 to TRBJ2-1; TRBD2 matches 9 bases. Germline values: CDR1 LNHDA, CDR2 SQIVND (reference sequence). Unmatched junction bases numbered 5, after V lost 5 bases and J lost 9 bases. This CDR3 region has 13 residues.

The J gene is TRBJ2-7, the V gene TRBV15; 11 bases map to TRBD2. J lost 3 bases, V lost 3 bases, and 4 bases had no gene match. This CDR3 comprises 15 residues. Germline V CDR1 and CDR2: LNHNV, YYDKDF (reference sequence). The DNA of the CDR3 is TGTGCCACCAGCAGTGAGACTAGCGGGATCTACGAGCAGTACTTC. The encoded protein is CATSSETSGIYEQYF.

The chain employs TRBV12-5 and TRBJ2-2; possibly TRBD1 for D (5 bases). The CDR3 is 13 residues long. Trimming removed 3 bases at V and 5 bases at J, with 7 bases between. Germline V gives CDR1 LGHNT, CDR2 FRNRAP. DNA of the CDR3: TGTGCTAGTGGTTTTTCAGGGACCGGGGAGCTGTTTTTT. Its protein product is CASGFSGTGELFF.

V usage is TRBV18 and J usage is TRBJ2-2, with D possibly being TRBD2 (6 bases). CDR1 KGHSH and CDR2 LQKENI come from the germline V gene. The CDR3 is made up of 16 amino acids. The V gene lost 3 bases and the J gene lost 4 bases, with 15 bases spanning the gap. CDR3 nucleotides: TGTGCCAGCTCACCGAATTCCGGGGGTACCACCGGGGAGCTGTTTTTT. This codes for CASSPNSGGTTGELFF.

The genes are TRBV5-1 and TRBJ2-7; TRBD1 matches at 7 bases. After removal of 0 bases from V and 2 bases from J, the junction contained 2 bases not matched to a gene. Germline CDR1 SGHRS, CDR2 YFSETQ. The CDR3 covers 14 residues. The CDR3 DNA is TGCGCCAGCAGCTTGGGGGACAGCGCCTACGAGCAGTACTTC. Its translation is CASSLGDSAYEQYF.

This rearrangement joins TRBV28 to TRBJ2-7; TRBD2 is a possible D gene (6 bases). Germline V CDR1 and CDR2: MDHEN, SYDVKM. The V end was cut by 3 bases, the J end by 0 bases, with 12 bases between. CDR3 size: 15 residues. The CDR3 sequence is CASSFGTVSSYEQYF. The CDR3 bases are TGTGCCAGCAGTTTTGGGACTGTCAGCTCCTACGAGCAGTACTTC.

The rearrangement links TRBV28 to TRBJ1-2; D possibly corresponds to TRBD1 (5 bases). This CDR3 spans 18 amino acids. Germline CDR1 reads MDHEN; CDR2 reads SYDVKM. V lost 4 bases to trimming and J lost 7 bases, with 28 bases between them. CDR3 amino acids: CASSSPFIKTVEVGGYTF. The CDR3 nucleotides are TGTGCCAGCAGTTCCCCATTCATTAAGACAGTCGAAGTCGGTGGCTACACCTTC.

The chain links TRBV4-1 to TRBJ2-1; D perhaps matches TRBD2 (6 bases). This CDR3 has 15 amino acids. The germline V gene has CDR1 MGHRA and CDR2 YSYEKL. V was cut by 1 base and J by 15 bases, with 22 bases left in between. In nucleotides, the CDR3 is TGCGCCAGCAGCCAAGTATTCGTCGGGAGTCGTTGCGGGTTCTTC. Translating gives CASSQVFVGSRCGFF.

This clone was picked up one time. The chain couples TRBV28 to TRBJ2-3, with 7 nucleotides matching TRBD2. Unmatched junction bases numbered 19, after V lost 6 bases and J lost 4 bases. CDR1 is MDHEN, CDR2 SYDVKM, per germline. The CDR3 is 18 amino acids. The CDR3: CASRVAPIAGLNADTQYF. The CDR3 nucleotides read TGTGCCAGCAGAGTGGCCCCCATAGCGGGCCTTAACGCAGATACGCAGTATTTT. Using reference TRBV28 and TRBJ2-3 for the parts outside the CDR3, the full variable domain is DVKVTQSSRYLVKRTGEKVFLECVQDMDHENMFWYRQDPGLGLRLIYFSYDVKMKEKGDIPEGYSVSREKKERFSLILESASTNQTSMYLCASRVAPIAGLNADTQYFGPGTRLTVL.

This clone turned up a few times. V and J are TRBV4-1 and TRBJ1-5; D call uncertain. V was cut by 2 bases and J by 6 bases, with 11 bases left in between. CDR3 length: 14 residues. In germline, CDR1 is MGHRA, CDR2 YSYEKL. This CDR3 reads CASSQLDGIQPQHF. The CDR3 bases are TGCGCCAGCAGCCAATTGGACGGGATTCAGCCCCAGCATTTT.

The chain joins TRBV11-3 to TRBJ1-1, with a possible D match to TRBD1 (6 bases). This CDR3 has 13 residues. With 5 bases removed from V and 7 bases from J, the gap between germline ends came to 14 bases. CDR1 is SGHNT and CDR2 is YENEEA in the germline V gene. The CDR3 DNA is TGTGCCAGCAGCCCCGAGGGGGAGAATGAAGCTTTCTTT. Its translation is CASSPEGENEAFF.

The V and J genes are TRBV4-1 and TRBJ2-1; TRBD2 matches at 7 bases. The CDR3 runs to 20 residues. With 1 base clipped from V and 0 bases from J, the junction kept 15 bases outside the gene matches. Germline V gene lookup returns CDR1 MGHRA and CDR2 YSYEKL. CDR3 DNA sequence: TGCGCCAGCAGCCAAGTGTACTCGGGAGGAACCCAAAGCTCCTACAATGAGCAGTTCTTC. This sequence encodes CASSQVYSGGTQSSYNEQFF.

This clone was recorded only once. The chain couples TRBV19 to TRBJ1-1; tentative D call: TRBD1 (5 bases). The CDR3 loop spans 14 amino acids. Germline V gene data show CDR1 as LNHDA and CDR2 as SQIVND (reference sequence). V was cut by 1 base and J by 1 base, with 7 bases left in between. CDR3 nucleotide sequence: TGTGCCAGTAGTATAGGTGGGGCGAACACTGAAGCTTTCTTT. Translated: CASSIGGANTEAFF. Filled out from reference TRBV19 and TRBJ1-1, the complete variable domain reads DGGITQSPKYLFRKEGQNVTLSCEQNLNHDAMYWYRQDPGQGLRLIYYSQIVNDFQKGDIAEGYSVSREKKESFPLTVTSAQKNPTAFYLCASSIGGANTEAFFGQGTRLTVV.

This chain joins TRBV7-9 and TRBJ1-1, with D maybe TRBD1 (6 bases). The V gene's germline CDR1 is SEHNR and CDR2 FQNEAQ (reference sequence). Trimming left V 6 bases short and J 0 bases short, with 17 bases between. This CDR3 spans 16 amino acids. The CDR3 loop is CASRYPQGHMNTEAFF. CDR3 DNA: TGTGCCAGCAGGTACCCCCAGGGACATATGAACACTGAAGCTTTCTTT.

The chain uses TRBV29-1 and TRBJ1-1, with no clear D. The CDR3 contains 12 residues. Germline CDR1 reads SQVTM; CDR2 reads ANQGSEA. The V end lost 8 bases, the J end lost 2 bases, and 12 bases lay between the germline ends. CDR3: CSPFRSNTEAFF. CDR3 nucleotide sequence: TGCAGCCCCTTCCGGTCCAACACTGAAGCTTTCTTT. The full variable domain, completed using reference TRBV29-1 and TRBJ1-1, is SAVISQKPSRDICQRGTSLTIQCQVDSQVTMMFWYRQQPGQSLTLIATANQGSEATYESGFVIDKFPISRPNLTFSTLTVSNMSPEDSSIYLCSPFRSNTEAFFGQGTRLTVV.

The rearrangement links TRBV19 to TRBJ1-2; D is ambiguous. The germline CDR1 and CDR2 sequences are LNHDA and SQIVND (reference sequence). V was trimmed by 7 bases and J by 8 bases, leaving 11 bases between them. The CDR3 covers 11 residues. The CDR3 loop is CASMRGLGYTF. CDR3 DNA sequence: TGTGCCAGTATGAGAGGTCTCGGCTACACCTTC.

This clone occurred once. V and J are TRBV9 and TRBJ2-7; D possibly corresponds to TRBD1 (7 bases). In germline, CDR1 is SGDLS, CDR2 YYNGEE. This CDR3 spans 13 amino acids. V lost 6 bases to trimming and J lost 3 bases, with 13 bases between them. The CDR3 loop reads CASNPGGHYEQYF. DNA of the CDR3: TGTGCCAGCAACCCAGGGGGGCACTACGAGCAGTACTTC.

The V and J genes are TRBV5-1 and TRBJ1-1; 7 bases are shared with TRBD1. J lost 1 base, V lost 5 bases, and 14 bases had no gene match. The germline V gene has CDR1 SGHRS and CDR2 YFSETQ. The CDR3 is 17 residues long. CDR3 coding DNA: TGCGCCAGCAGACGGGAATTAGCGGGACAGACGAACACTGAAGCTTTCTTT. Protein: CASRRELAGQTNTEAFF.

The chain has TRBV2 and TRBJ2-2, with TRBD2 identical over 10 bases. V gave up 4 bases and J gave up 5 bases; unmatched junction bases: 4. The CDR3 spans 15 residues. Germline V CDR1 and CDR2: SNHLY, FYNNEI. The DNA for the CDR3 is TGTGCCAGCAGTGTGCGTAGCGGGGGGACCGGGGAGCTGTTTTTT. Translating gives CASSVRSGGTGELFF.

This CDR3 is CASSADTEETQYF. DNA for the CDR3: TGTGCCAGCAGCGCGGACACTGAAGAGACCCAGTACTTC. The chain combines TRBV2 with TRBJ2-5; TRBD1 might be the D (5 bases). The CDR3 is 13 amino acids. Per the germline V gene, CDR1 is SNHLY and CDR2 is FYNNEI. Trimming stripped 6 bases from V and 3 bases from J, with 11 bases between.